The T cell receptor (beta chain) under discussion was sequenced for a study of response to subunit inactivated influenza vaccine. General study points: The study's authors posited that every seasonal influenza vaccination enlists few new T cells.

On this clonotype itself: Its matching antigen is unknown.

Trimming cost V 0 bases and J 4 bases; bases outside gene matches: 4. CDR3 length: 15 residues. Per germline, CDR1 SGHRS and CDR2 YFSETQ. TCRdb re-called the RT-PCR reads through MiXCR, storing one row per CDR3 protein. Found here are more than 600,000 distinct CDR3 sequences, approximately 18% of them singletons; the top ten hold approximately 11%. Here the sequenced sample was PBMCs from blood, taken 5 to 6 days after vaccination. The chain uses TRBV5-1 and TRBJ2-1; TRBD1 agrees at 7 bases. The receptor's source is a man aged 50-60 years who received an inactivated influenza vaccine. The CDR3 nucleotides are TGCGCCAGCAGCTTGGCCGGGACAGTTTACAATGAGCAGTTCTTC. It encodes CASSLAGTVYNEQFF.